This T cell receptor beta chain originates from a study of blood T cell repertoires in COVID-19. As for the study in general: From T cells, B-cell-depleted T cells, or PBMCs came the material, which was cDNA or gDNA.

Produced via immunoSEQ multiplex PCR; TCRdb's table is partial and in-frame only. The table records tens of thousands of clones, about nine tenths of them present only once. V was pared by 5 bases and J by 4 bases, with 14 bases of the junction left unmatched. Germline V gives CDR1 LGHDT, CDR2 YNNKEL (reference sequence). CDR3 length: 17 residues. This clonotype was sampled from a human donor in a cohort sampled during active COVID-19. Specimen: peripheral blood. This chain links TRBV3-1 (or the pseudogene TRBV3-2) with TRBJ2-3; 8 bases match TRBD2. CDR3 bases: TGTGCCAGCAGCTGGCGACTAGTCGCGGGGGGACCAGATACGCAGTATTTT. It translates to CASSWRLVAGGPDTQYF.